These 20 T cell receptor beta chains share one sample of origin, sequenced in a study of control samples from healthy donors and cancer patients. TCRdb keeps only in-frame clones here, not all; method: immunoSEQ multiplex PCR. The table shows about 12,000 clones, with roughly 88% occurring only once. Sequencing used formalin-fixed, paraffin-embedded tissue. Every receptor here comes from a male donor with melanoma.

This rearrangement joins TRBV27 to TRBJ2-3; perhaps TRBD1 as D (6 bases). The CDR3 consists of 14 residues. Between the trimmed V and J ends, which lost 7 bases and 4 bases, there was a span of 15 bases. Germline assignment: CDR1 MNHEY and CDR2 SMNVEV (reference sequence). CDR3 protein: CASTSSRGPDTQYF. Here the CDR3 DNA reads TGTGCCAGCACCAGTTCCAGGGGCCCAGATACGCAGTATTTT.

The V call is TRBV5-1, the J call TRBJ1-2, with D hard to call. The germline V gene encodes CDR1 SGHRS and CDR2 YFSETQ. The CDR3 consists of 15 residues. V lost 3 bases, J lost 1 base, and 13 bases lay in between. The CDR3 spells CASSSQDAFNYGYTF. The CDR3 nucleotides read TGCGCCAGCAGCTCGCAGGACGCTTTTAACTATGGCTACACCTTC. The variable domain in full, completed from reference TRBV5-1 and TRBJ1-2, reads KAGVTQTPRYLIKTRGQQVTLSCSPISGHRSVSWYQQTPGQGLQFLFEYFSETQRNKGNFPGRFSGRQFSNSRSEMNVSTLELGDSALYLCASSSQDAFNYGYTFGSGTRLTVV.

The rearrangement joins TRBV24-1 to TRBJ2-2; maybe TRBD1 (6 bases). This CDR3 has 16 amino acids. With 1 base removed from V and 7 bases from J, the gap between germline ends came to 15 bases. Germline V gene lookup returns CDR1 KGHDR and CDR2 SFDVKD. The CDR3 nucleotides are TGTGCCACCAGTGATTTTGGCAGGGGCGGTTACGGGGAGCTGTTTTTT. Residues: CATSDFGRGGYGELFF.

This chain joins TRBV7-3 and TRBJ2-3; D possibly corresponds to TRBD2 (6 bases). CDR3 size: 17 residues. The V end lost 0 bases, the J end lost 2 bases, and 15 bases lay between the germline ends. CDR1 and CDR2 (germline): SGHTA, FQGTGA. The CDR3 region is CASSLTSGGGYTDTQYF. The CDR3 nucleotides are TGTGCCAGCAGCTTAACATCCGGGGGAGGCTACACAGATACGCAGTATTTT. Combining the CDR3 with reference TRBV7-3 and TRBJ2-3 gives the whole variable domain GAGVSQTPSNKVTEKGKYVELRCDPISGHTALYWYRQSLGQGPEFLIYFQGTGAADDSGLPNDRFFAVRPEGSVSTLKIQRTERGDSAVYLCASSLTSGGGYTDTQYFGPGTRLTVL.

CDR3 region: CASSQQGNEQFF. The DNA for the CDR3 is TGTGCCAGCAGCCAACAGGGTAATGAGCAGTTCTTC. The chain has TRBV11-3 and TRBJ2-1, with D maybe TRBD1 (6 bases). Germline V gene data show CDR1 as SGHNT and CDR2 as YENEEA. This CDR3 comprises 12 residues. Trimming shortened V by 5 bases and J by 7 bases, and 9 bases separated the two germline ends.

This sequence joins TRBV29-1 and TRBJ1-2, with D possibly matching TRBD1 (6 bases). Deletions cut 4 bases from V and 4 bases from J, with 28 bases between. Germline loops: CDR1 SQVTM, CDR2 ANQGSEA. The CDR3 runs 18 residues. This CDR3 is CSVATNRALLSPLYGYTF. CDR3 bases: TGCAGCGTTGCTACAAACAGGGCGCTACTTTCCCCTCTCTATGGCTACACCTTC.

The CDR3 DNA is TGTGCCAGCAGTGCGGACACCGGGGAGCTGTTTTTT. This codes for CASSADTGELFF. J is TRBJ2-2 and V is TRBV2; D is unclear. Germline assignment: CDR1 SNHLY and CDR2 FYNNEI. This CDR3 has 12 residues. V was cut by 4 bases and J by 3 bases, with 3 bases left in between.

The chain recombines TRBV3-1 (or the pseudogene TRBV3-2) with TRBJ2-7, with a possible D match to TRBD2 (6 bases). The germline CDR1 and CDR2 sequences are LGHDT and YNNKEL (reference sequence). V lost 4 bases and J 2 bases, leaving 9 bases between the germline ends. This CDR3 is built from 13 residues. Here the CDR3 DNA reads TGTGCCAGCAGCCGGACTATCACCTACGAGCAGTACTTC. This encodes CASSRTITYEQYF.

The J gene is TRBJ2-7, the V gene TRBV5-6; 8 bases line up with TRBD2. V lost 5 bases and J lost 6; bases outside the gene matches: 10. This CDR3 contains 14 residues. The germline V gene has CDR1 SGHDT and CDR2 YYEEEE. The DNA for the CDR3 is TGTGCCAGCAGGTCAGCGGGAGTATACTCCGAGCAGTACTTC. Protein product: CASRSAGVYSEQYF.

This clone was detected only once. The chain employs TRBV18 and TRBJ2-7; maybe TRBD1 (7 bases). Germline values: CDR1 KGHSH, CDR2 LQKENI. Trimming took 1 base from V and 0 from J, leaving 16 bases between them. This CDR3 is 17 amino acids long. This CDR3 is CASSPHFDREVSYEQYV. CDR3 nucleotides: TGTGCCAGCTCACCACATTTCGACAGGGAGGTCTCCTACGAGCAGTACGTC.

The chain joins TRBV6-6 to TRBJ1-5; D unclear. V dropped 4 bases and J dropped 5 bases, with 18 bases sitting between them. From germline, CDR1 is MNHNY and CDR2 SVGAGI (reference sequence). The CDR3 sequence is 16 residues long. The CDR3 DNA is TGTGCCAGCAGTTTTTCCTTGACGGTCAGCTATCAGCCCCAGCATTTT. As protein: CASSFSLTVSYQPQHF.

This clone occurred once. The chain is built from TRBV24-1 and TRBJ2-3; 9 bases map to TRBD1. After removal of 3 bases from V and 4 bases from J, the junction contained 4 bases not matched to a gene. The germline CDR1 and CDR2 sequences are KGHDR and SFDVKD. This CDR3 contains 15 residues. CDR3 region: CATSDHRGRPDTQYF. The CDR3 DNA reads TGTGCCACCAGTGATCACAGGGGGCGCCCAGATACGCAGTATTTT.

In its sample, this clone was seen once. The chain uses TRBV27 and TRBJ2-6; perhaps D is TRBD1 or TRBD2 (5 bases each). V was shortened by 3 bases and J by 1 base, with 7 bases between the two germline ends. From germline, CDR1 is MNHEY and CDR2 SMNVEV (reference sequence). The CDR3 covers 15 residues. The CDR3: CASSLGVSGANVLTF. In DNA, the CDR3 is TGTGCCAGCAGTTTGGGGGTGTCTGGGGCCAACGTCCTGACTTTC.

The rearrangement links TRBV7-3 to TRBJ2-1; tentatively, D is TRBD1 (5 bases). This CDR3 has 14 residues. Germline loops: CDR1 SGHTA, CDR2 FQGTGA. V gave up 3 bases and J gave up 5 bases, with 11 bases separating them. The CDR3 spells CASSLRGRDNEQFF. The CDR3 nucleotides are TGTGCCAGCAGCTTGCGAGGCAGGGACAATGAGCAGTTCTTC.

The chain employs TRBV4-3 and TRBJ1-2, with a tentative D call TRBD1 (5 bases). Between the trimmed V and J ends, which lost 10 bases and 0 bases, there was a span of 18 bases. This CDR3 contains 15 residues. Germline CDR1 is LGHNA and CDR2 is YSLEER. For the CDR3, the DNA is TGCGCCACGCGATTGGACATCAGGGCTAACTATGGCTACACCTTC. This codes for CATRLDIRANYGYTF.

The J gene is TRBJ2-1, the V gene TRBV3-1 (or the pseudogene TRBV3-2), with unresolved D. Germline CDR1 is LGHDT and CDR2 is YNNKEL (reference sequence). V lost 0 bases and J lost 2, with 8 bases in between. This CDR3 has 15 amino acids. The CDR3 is CASSQEEVPYNEQFF. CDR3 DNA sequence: TGTGCCAGCAGCCAAGAAGAAGTGCCCTACAATGAGCAGTTCTTC.

The CDR3 protein is CASSIYGLAGGIYNEQFF. The DNA of the CDR3 is TGTGCCAGCAGCATCTACGGACTAGCGGGAGGGATCTACAATGAGCAGTTCTTC. J is TRBJ2-1 and V is TRBV7-2; 15 positions match TRBD2. J gave up 3 bases and V 5 bases, and 8 bases lay outside the gene matches. Germline V gene lookup returns CDR1 SGHTA and CDR2 FQGNSA. The CDR3 is 18 residues long. The complete variable domain, with remaining parts taken from reference TRBV7-2 and TRBJ2-1, reads GAGVSQSPSNKVTEKGKDVELRCDPISGHTALYWYRQSLGQGLEFLIYFQGNSAPDKSGLPSDRFSAERTGGSVSTLTIQRTQQEDSAVYLCASSIYGLAGGIYNEQFFGPGTRLTVL.

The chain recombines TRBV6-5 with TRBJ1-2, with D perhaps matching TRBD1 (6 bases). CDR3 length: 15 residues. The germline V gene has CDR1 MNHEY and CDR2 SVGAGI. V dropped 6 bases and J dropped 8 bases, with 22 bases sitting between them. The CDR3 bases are TGTGCCAGCAGACCCCAAATATGGGGGGCGGGAGGCTACACCTTC. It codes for CASRPQIWGAGGYTF.

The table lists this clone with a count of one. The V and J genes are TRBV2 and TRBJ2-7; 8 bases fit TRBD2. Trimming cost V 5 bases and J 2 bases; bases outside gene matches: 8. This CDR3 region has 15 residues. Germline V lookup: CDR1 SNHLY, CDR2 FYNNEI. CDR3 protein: CASSKAGGITYEQYV. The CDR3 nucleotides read TGTGCCAGCAGTAAGGCGGGGGGCATCACCTACGAGCAGTACGTC.

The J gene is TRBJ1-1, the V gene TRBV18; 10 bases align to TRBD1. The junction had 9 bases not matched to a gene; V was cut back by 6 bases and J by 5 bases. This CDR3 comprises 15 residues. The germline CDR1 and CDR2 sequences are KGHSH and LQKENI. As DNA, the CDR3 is TGTGCCAGCTCGGGACAGGGGCCTACGAATACTGAAGCTTTCTTT. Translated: CASSGQGPTNTEAFF.